The entry below describes one TCR beta chain. The time point was: blood at routine non-recurrence follow-up after resection. Whole RNA, isolated from tumor, nontumor lung or frozen PBMC, was sequenced without prior sorting. This specimen comes from a study of spatial heterogeneity in lung cancer. Study-wide context: A total of approximately 75 untreated early-stage non-small cell lung cancer patients served as donors. PBMC collected at follow-up were sequenced when available, a median of about 2 years after resection. A consistent excess of beta-chain over alpha-chain sequences was detected.

TCRdb fed the 5' RACE reads into MiXCR, producing one record per CDR3 protein. The data show under 20,000 distinct CDR3 sequences, about 20% seen once. The CDR3 is 13 residues long. Trimming shortened V by 1 base and J by 3 bases, and 7 bases separated the two germline ends. Germline V lookup: CDR1 LGHDT, CDR2 YNNKEL (reference sequence). The rearrangement joins TRBV3-1 to TRBJ2-7, with D possibly being TRBD1 (6 bases). This material consisted of PBMCs, taken at follow-up. The receptor was isolated from a male donor with early-stage non-small cell lung cancer. The CDR3 sequence is CASSQVGGYEQYF. CDR3 sequence (DNA): TGTGCCAGCAGCCAAGTAGGGGGCTACGAGCAGTACTTC.